This passage covers 13 T cell receptor beta chains from one sample sequenced in a study of T cells of healthy individuals. TCRdb used MiXCR to reprocess the 5' RACE reads, holding one entry per CDR3 protein. Counted here are about 96,000 distinct CDR3 sequences, roughly 15% occurring once; the ten biggest clones make up around 6.4%. The receptors stem from a human donor in good health.

The genes are TRBV5-8 and TRBJ1-3, with a tentative D call TRBD1 (5 bases). The CDR3 runs 16 residues. V was cut by 4 bases and J by 0 bases, with 14 bases left in between. The germline V gene encodes CDR1 SGHTS and CDR2 YDEGEE. This chain's CDR3 is CASSGYRSNSGNTIYF. DNA of the CDR3: TGTGCCAGCAGCGGGTACAGGAGTAACTCTGGAAACACCATATATTTT.

The J gene is TRBJ2-7, the V gene TRBV20-1; D remains ambiguous. The V and J ends lost 6 bases and 6 bases respectively, with 12 bases between them. The germline V gene encodes CDR1 DFQATT and CDR2 SNEGSKA (reference sequence). The CDR3 sequence is 11 residues long. CDR3 in DNA: TGCAGTGCGACTGCCACACTCGAGCAGTACTTC. It codes for CSATATLEQYF.

This clonotype was counted only a few times. The chain links TRBV9 to TRBJ2-3, with D tentatively TRBD2 (7 bases). Trimming removed 3 bases from V and 9 bases from J, with 20 bases in between. This CDR3 spans 15 amino acids. CDR1 and CDR2 from the germline V gene are SGDLS and YYNGEE. CDR3 nucleotide sequence: TGTGCCAGCAGCGGTAAAGTGGGGGGGCCACAAACGCAGTATTTT. This translates into CASSGKVGGPQTQYF.

This CDR3 reads CASSRVAGGFTDTQYF. DNA of the CDR3: TGCGCCAGCAGCCGGGTCGCGGGGGGGTTCACAGATACGCAGTATTTT. This chain links TRBV4-3 with TRBJ2-3; 9 bases map to TRBD2. Germline CDR1 reads LGHNA; CDR2 reads YSLEER. Trimming took 4 bases from V and 2 from J; bases not matched to a gene: 7. This CDR3 region has 16 residues.

This clonotype has at least ten counts. The V call is TRBV7-9, the J call TRBJ2-7; TRBD2 is a possible D gene (6 bases). This CDR3 is built from 12 residues. Trimming left V 6 bases short and J 4 bases short, with 10 bases between. The germline gives CDR1 SEHNR, CDR2 FQNEAQ (reference sequence). CDR3 in amino acids: CASSWGVYEQYF. The DNA of the CDR3 is TGTGCCAGCAGTTGGGGGGTATACGAGCAGTACTTC.

This clonotype was recorded a few times. The V call is TRBV20-1, the J call TRBJ2-1; 11 bases align to TRBD2. The junction had 12 bases not matched to a gene; V was cut back by 3 bases and J by 5 bases. Germline CDR1 DFQATT, CDR2 SNEGSKA (reference sequence). The CDR3 has 17 amino acids. The chain's CDR3 is CSASPPGSSGRDNEQFF. CDR3 nucleotide sequence: TGCAGTGCTAGCCCCCCGGGAAGTAGCGGGAGGGACAATGAGCAGTTCTTC.

This clonotype was seen more than once but under ten times. The V call is TRBV7-2, the J call TRBJ1-6; D remains ambiguous. Trimming left V 5 bases short and J 10 bases short, with 15 bases between. Germline CDR1 and CDR2: SGHTA and FQGNSA. The CDR3 covers 14 residues. CDR3 region: CASSLGNAESPLHF. As DNA, the CDR3 is TGTGCCAGCAGCCTGGGGAACGCAGAATCACCCCTCCACTTT.

This clonotype was seen a few times. The rearrangement joins TRBV4-2 to TRBJ2-1; 13 positions agree with TRBD2. The CDR3 is 16 amino acids. After removal of 4 bases from V and 4 bases from J, the junction contained 4 bases not matched to a gene. The germline V gene encodes CDR1 LGHNA and CDR2 YNFKEQ. The CDR3: CASSPGLAGEYNEQFF. CDR3 coding DNA: TGTGCCAGCAGCCCCGGACTAGCGGGAGAGTACAATGAGCAGTTCTTC.

This clonotype was detected ten times or more. The rearrangement links TRBV10-3 to TRBJ1-5; no clear D. Trimming took off 0 bases at V and 6 bases at J, with 9 bases between the two ends. The CDR3 runs 14 residues. Germline CDR1 and CDR2: ENHRY and SYGVKD. The chain's CDR3 is CAISESGGFQPQHF. CDR3 nucleotide sequence: TGTGCCATCAGTGAGTCAGGAGGTTTTCAGCCCCAGCATTTT.

The J gene is TRBJ1-4, the V gene TRBV18, with 9 bases matching TRBD1. The junction had 1 base not matched to a gene; V was cut back by 6 bases and J by 5 bases. The CDR3 is 13 residues long. Germline V gene lookup returns CDR1 KGHSH and CDR2 LQKENI. This CDR3 is CASSGTGNEKLFF. The CDR3 DNA follows: TGTGCCAGCTCCGGGACAGGGAATGAAAAACTGTTTTTT.

This clonotype was recorded at least ten times. The J gene is TRBJ1-2, the V gene TRBV4-1, with TRBD1 matching over 7 bases. CDR1 is MGHRA and CDR2 is YSYEKL in the germline V gene. Unmatched junction bases numbered 14, after V lost 6 bases and J lost 4 bases. The CDR3 covers 16 residues. CDR3 sequence: CASRATYRDRPYGYTF. DNA of the CDR3: TGCGCCAGCAGGGCCACCTACCGGGACAGACCCTATGGCTACACCTTC.

The sample holds a few counts of this clonotype. The chain couples TRBV28 to TRBJ1-3; the D gene is possibly TRBD1 (5 bases). The length of the CDR3 is 15 residues. The germline gives CDR1 MDHEN, CDR2 SYDVKM. V gave up 7 bases and J gave up 4 bases, with 17 bases separating them. CDR3 DNA: TGTGCCAGCATGGAAGGTCAGGGCTTCGGAAACACCATATATTTT. Translation: CASMEGQGFGNTIYF.

The V call is TRBV5-1, the J call TRBJ2-7; D remains ambiguous. Trimming cost V 6 bases and J 5 bases, with 9 bases left between them. The germline V gene has CDR1 SGHRS and CDR2 YFSETQ. This CDR3 has 11 residues. Here the CDR3 reads CASTYHDEQYF. For the CDR3, the DNA is TGCGCCAGCACCTACCACGACGAGCAGTACTTC.